Following are 3 T cell receptor beta chains from one sample sequenced in a study of Graves' ophthalmopathy and Graves' hyperthyroidism. RNA transcripts were the template, and TCR beta CDR3 regions were amplified from them. An initial RT-PCR round employing HTBI primers preceded a second-round multiplex PCR. Each CDR3 protein is one row after TCRdb ran MiXCR on the multiplex PCR reads. Of fewer than 400,000 distinct CDR3 sequences listed, 15% to 20% were seen once; the top ten hold 1.5% to 2%. The material sequenced was peripheral blood. Receptors originate from a woman under 30 with Graves' ophthalmopathy.

There are many counts of this clonotype. V usage is TRBV7-9 and J usage is TRBJ1-1; 10 nucleotides match TRBD1. The ends lost 5 bases at V and 2 bases at J; junction bases unmatched: 11. The germline V gene has CDR1 SEHNR and CDR2 FQNEAQ (reference sequence). This CDR3 comprises 17 residues. The CDR3, as DNA: TGTGCCAGCAGCCCTCCCGTGGGACAGGGGCGAAACACTGAAGCTTTCTTT. Residues: CASSPPVGQGRNTEAFF.

This clonotype was detected many times. The genes are TRBV7-3 and TRBJ2-2, with 10 bases lining up with TRBD1. The V and J ends lost 2 bases and 4 bases, in that order; junction bases with no gene match: 1. The CDR3 consists of 15 residues. Germline V gene lookup returns CDR1 SGHTA and CDR2 FQGTGA. This chain's CDR3 is CASSLWTGGTGELFF. The DNA of the CDR3 is TGTGCCAGCAGCTTATGGACAGGGGGCACCGGGGAGCTGTTTTTT.

This clonotype has a count of ten or more. The genes are TRBV6-1 and TRBJ1-2; D uncertain. From germline, CDR1 is MNHNS and CDR2 SASEGT. This CDR3 spans 13 amino acids. V lost 2 bases to trimming and J lost 3 bases, with 7 bases between them. The CDR3 DNA reads TGTGCCAGCAGTGAAAGGCCCTACTATGGCTACACCTTC. It is translated as CASSERPYYGYTF.